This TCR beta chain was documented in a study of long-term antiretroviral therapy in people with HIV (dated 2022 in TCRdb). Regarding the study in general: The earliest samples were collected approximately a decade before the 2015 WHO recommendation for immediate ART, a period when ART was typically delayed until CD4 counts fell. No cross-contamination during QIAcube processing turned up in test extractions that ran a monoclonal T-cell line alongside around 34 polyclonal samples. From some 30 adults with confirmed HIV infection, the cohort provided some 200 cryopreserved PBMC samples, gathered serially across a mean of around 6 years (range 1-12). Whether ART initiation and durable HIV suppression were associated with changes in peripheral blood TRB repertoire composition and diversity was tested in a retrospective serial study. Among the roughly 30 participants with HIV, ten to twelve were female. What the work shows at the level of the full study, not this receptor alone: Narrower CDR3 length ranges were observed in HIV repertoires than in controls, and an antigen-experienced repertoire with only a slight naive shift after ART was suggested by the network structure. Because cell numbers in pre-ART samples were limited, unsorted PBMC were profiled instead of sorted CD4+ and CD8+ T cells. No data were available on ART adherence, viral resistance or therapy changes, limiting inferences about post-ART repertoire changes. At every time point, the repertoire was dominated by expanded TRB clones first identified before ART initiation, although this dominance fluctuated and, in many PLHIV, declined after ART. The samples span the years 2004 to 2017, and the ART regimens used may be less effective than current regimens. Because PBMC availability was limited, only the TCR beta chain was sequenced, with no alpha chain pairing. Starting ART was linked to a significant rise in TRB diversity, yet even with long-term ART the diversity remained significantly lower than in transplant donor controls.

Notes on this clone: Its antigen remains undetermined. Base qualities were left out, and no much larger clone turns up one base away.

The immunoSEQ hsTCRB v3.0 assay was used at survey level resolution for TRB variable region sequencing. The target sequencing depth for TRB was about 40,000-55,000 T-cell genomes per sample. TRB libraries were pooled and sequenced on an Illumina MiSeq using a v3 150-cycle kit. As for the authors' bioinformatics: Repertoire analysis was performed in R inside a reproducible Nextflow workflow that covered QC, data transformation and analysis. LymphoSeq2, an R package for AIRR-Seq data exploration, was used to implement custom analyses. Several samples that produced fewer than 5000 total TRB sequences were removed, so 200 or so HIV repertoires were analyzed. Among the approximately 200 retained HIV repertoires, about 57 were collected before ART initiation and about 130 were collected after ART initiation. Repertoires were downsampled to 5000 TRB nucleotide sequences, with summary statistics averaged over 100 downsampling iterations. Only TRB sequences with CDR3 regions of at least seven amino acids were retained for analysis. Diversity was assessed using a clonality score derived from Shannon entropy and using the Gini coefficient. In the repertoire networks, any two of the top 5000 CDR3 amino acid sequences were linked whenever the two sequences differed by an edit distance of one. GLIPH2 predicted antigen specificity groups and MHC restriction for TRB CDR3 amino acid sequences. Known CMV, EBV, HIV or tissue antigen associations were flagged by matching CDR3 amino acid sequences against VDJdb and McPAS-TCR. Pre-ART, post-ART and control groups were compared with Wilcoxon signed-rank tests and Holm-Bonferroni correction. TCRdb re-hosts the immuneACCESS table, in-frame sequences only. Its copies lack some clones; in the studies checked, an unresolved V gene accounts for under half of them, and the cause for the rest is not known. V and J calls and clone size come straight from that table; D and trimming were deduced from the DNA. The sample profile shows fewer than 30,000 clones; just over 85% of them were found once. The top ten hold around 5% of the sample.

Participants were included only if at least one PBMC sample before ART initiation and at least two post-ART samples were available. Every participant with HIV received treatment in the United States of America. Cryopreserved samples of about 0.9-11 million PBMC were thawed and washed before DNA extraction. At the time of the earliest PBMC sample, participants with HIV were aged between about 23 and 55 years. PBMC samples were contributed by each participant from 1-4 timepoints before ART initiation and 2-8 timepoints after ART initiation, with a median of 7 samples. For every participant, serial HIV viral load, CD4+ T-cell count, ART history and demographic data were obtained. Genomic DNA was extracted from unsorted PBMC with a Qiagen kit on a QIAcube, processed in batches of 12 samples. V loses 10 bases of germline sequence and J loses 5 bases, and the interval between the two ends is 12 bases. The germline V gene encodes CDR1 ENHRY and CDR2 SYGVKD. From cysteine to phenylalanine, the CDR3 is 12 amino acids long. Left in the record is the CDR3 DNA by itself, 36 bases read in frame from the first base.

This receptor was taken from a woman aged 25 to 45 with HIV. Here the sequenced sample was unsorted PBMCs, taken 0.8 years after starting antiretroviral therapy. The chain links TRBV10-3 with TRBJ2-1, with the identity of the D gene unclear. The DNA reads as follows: TGTGCCACCCGACTGGCAGACAATGAGCAGTTCTTC. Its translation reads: CATRLADNEQFF.